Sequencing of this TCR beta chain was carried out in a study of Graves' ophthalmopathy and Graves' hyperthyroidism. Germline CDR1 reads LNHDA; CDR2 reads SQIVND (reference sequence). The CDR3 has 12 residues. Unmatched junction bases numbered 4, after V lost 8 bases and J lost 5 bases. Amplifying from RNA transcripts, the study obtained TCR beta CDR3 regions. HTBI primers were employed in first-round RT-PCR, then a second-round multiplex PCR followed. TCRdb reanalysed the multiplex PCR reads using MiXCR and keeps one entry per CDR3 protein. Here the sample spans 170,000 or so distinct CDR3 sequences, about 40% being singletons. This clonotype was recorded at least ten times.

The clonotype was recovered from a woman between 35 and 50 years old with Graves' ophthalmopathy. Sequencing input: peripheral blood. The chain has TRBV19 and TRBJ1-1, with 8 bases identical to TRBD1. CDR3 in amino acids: CASWDRRTEAFF. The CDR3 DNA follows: TGTGCCAGTTGGGACAGGAGGACTGAAGCTTTCTTT.